This T cell receptor (beta chain) was sequenced for a study of identical twins (dated by TCRdb to 2015 to 2016). Regarding the study in general: TCR alpha and beta repertoires from monozygotic twins, unrelated adults of various ages and cord blood were deep-sequenced to test whether fetal clonotypes persist. To rule out contamination, replicate twin experiments were performed at different times with different library preparation protocols. Overall study results and their limits: Out-of-frame TCR alpha sharing in monozygotic twins was systematically underestimated by recombination models, whereas sharing between unrelated individuals was in agreement with the recombination models. Out-of-frame TCR alpha sequences shared between twins showed an excess of low generation-probability sequences compared with coincidental sharing between unrelated individuals. Abundant cord blood beta clonotypes had fewer insertions, young adult naive repertoires showed a similar but weaker trend, and memory repertoires showed no such trend. In beta out-of-frame sequences, excess twin sharing was weaker, because having fewer shared sequences lowered the signal-to-noise ratio. Because the same donors could not be followed over many years, the conclusions relied on cross-sectional statistical analysis. Zero-insertion analyses could be partly confounded by invariant T cells such as MAIT and iNKT, although diverse VJ usage argued against such confounding for most clonotypes.

The protocol used for the library was 5' RACE. TCRdb shows the sequencer as Illumina HiSeq 2000. Template switching added a universal primer binding site, and the final cDNA carried a unique molecular identifier that allowed TCR cDNA molecules to be counted accurately. First-strand cDNA for TCR alpha and beta chains was synthesized from specific primers in the conserved constant-segment region. To control for contamination, every cDNA library was double barcoded, receiving both a SMART-Mk sample barcode and Illumina barcodes. TruSeq adapter sequences along with Illumina sample barcodes were introduced in two successive PCR steps. TCR alpha and beta cDNA libraries were sequenced on the Illumina HiSeq platform with custom primers. Under the source paper's analysis protocol: Raw reads were processed with MiGEC to extract unique molecular identifiers, and MiXCR was used to determine CDR3 positions. Recombination models were inferred per individual with the repgenHMM and IGoR tools using an EM algorithm. Shared clonotype analysis was performed with the tcR package in R, normalizing sharing by the product of cloneset sizes. To study raw recombination free of thymic and clonal selection effects, out-of-frame nonproductive sequences were analyzed. TCRdb trimmed the raw reads at Q25, called clones with MiXCR and kept productive beta chains. Every entry covers one CDR3 protein and lists the most common genes and DNA from its rows. These V and J calls originate from TCRdb's pipeline instead of the authors' own analysis. Counted in this sample were 500,000 to 600,000 distinct CDR3 sequences; roughly 21% of them appeared once. The ten largest clones add up to around 0.91% of the sample.

This clonotype has at least ten counts. This receptor's antigen is unknown. No base quality information exists; no much larger clone differs at one position. All donors were healthy Caucasians. Three pairs of female monozygotic twins, all aged about 18 to 30 years, were included in the twin cohort. Positive isolation kits from Invitrogen were used to isolate CD4+ and CD8+ T cell populations. This sample also belongs to another study, concerning T cells expressing NK-cell markers. The second study also describes: Seven to nine donors provided sorted CD3+CD56+NKG2C+, CD3+CD56+NKG2C- and CD3+CD56-NKG2C+ T-cell subsets, whose TCR beta-chain repertoires were profiled. Among the eight sequenced donors, only one was HCMV-seronegative, while the other seven were HCMV-seropositive. In several experiments an anti-gammadeltaTCR antibody was added to restrict sorting to alphabetaTCR-expressing T cells. In over 5 donors, the dominant CD3+CD56+NKG2C+ clonotypes were among the top 10 CD8+ clonotypes and accounted for roughly 1.0-7.0% of CD8+ T cells. Those dominant clonotypes were again the most abundant among CD3+CD56-NKG2C+ cells in a handful of donors, at roughly 25-65%. Whether the expanded NKG2C-expressing T cell clones were specific for HCMV antigens remained unclear. All eight donors whose samples were sequenced were randomly selected healthy volunteers, three of them men and five women. To determine HCMV serostatus, a commercial ELISA kit was used to detect HCMV-specific IgG in serum. MIGEC handled demultiplexing of the reads and grouping by UMI, while MiTCR was used to assemble and quantify clonotypes. Only TCR cDNA sequences supported by at least two reads were kept to exclude erroneous sequences. The tcR package was used for downstream repertoire analysis, and clonotypes were matched between fractions using CDR3 nucleotide sequence together with V segment. VDJmatch was used to annotate antigen specificity against VDJdb, with one amino acid substitution allowed in CDR3.

The source of this sequence is a woman younger than 30 in good health. The sequenced material came from CD4+ T cells sorted from blood.

The sequenced DNA is TGCGCCAGCAGCGATCGGACTGAGCAGTTCTTC. The encoded protein is CASSDRTEQFF. The V and J genes are TRBV5-1 and TRBJ2-1, with the D segment identity uncertain. The junction carries 8 bases between V and J, which are trimmed by 4 bases and 9 bases respectively. From the cysteine up to the phenylalanine, the CDR3 has a length of 11 residues. Only the CDR3 portion is preserved as DNA: 33 bases, with reading frame beginning at the first base. Sequences SGHRS (CDR1) and YFSETQ (CDR2) are obtained from the germline V gene.